This entry lists 15 T cell receptor beta chains sequenced from one sample in a study of shared clonotypes between healthy human individuals. Repertoires were generated with immunoSEQ multiplex PCR, while TCRdb's copy carries only in-frame clones and drops some. The sample carries over 2 million clones, less than 95% recorded once. Only CD45RO-negative cells positively selected for CCR7 counted as naive CD8 cells, so terminally differentiated effector memory CD45RA+ cells were excluded. Sequencing was carried out using naive CD8+ T cells sorted from blood. The origin of the receptors is a man aged 18-30 years in good health.

Turning to this clone: The sample contains more than one DNA sequence encoding this CDR3. The V gene is TRBV18, the J gene TRBJ2-7; 8 positions agree with TRBD1. CDR3 length equals 14 residues. Trimming at V came to 3 bases and at J to 4 bases, leaving 5 bases not matched to a gene. Germline values: CDR1 KGHSH, CDR2 LQKENI. The CDR3 sequence is CASSPGQGAYEQYF. The DNA of the CDR3 is TGTGCCAGCTCACCTGGACAGGGAGCGTACGAGCAGTACTTC.

This clone was seen once. This chain connects TRBV27 to TRBJ2-7, with no clear D. Germline CDR1 MNHEY, CDR2 SMNVEV (reference sequence). V was shortened by 7 bases and J by 0 bases, with 19 bases between the two germline ends. There are 16 residues in the CDR3. CDR3 DNA: TGTGCCAGCACCCCTTCGGCTGGCTCCTTCTCCTACGAGCAGTACTTC. The encoded protein is CASTPSAGSFSYEQYF.

About this clone itself: Other DNA sequences within the sample encode an identical CDR3. This chain uses TRBV30 with TRBJ1-4; D perhaps matches TRBD1 (5 bases). The CDR3 covers 15 residues. The V gene lost 4 bases and the J gene lost 0 bases, with 12 bases spanning the gap. Germline CDR1 GTSNPN, CDR2 SVGIG (reference sequence). The CDR3 sequence is CAWKRDGTTNEKLFF. DNA of the CDR3: TGTGCCTGGAAACGGGACGGAACAACTAATGAAAAACTGTTTTTT.

The chain is built from TRBV15 and TRBJ2-3, with 11 bases fitting TRBD2. Unmatched junction bases numbered 7, after V lost 6 bases and J lost 5 bases. CDR1 is LNHNV, CDR2 YYDKDF, per germline (reference sequence). The CDR3 extends over 15 amino acids. The CDR3 DNA reads as TGTGCCACCAGTAATACTAGCGGGAGAAGAGATACGCAGTATTTT. Translated, it gives CATSNTSGRRDTQYF.

A word on this clone: This sample includes further DNA sequences coding for the same CDR3. The chain recombines TRBV19 with TRBJ2-1, with TRBD2 as a possible D gene (7 bases). V lost 1 base to trimming and J lost 0 bases, with 10 bases between them. Germline V CDR1 and CDR2: LNHDA, SQIVND (reference sequence). The CDR3 consists of 16 residues. CDR3 nucleotide sequence: TGTGCCAGTAGTATAGGGGCGGGGGCCTCCTACAATGAGCAGTTCTTC. This translates into CASSIGAGASYNEQFF.

This clone was recorded once. The sample holds other DNA sequences that translate to the same CDR3. This chain uses TRBV6-5 with TRBJ2-7; maybe TRBD2 (5 bases). V lost 2 bases and J lost 1, with 6 bases in between. The germline V gene has CDR1 MNHEY and CDR2 SVGAGI. The CDR3 has 13 residues. CDR3 DNA: TGTGCCAGCAGTTACACGGGGTCCTACGAGCAGTACTTC. It codes for CASSYTGSYEQYF.

This chain links TRBV19 with TRBJ1-5; D possibly corresponds to TRBD1 (5 bases). The CDR3 runs 16 residues. Trimming took off 7 bases at V and 5 bases at J, with 21 bases between the two ends. Germline assignment: CDR1 LNHDA and CDR2 SQIVND (reference sequence). CDR3 loop: CASTTEIWDSYQPQHF. CDR3 coding DNA: TGTGCCAGTACCACGGAGATATGGGACTCGTATCAGCCCCAGCATTTT.

The chain is built from TRBV4-3 and TRBJ1-2; 7 bases agree with TRBD1. This CDR3 is built from 15 residues. CDR1 LGHNA and CDR2 YSLEER come from the germline V gene. V lost 1 base and J lost 5; bases outside the gene matches: 7. CDR3: CASSQGQGMAYGYTF. CDR3 in DNA: TGCGCCAGCAGCCAAGGACAGGGTATGGCGTATGGCTACACCTTC.

The chain has TRBV7-9 and TRBJ2-1; D gene ambiguous. Germline values: CDR1 SEHNR, CDR2 FQNEAQ (reference sequence). The ends were cut back, 3 bases at V and 6 bases at J, with 6 bases in the middle. This CDR3 is 12 amino acids long. CDR3 DNA: TGTGCCAGCAGCTTCTCTATCAATGAGCAGTTCTTC. It specifies CASSFSINEQFF.

The chain carries TRBV30 and TRBJ1-1, with D unresolved. Between the trimmed V and J ends, which lost 1 base and 0 bases, there was a span of 6 bases. The CDR3 extends over 13 amino acids. Germline V CDR1 and CDR2: GTSNPN, SVGIG (reference sequence). In DNA form, the CDR3 reads TGTGCCTGGAGTGACAACTTGAACACTGAAGCTTTCTTT. Residues: CAWSDNLNTEAFF.

The chain combines TRBV2 with TRBJ2-6; no reliable D call. Trimming left V 6 bases short and J 2 bases short, with 14 bases between. This CDR3 is 16 amino acids long. Germline V gives CDR1 SNHLY, CDR2 FYNNEI. CDR3 sequence reads: CASRGLMGAGANVLTF. The CDR3 nucleotides read TGTGCCAGCAGGGGTCTTATGGGTGCTGGGGCCAACGTCCTGACTTTC.

The chain has TRBV13 and TRBJ2-1, with a weak D call TRBD1 (6 bases). Trimming shortened V by 4 bases and J by 6 bases, and 13 bases separated the two germline ends. CDR3 length: 14 residues. Per germline, CDR1 PRHDT and CDR2 FYEKMQ (reference sequence). The CDR3 sequence is CASSSKLGGNEQFF. As DNA, the CDR3 is TGTGCCAGCAGCTCGAAACTAGGGGGCAATGAGCAGTTCTTC. The full variable domain, rest sourced from reference TRBV13 and TRBJ2-1, is AAGVIQSPRHLIKEKRETATLKCYPIPRHDTVYWYQQGPGQDPQFLISFYEKMQSDKGSIPDRFSAQQFSDYHSELNMSSLELGDSALYFCASSSKLGGNEQFFGPGTRLTVL.

This chain links TRBV29-1 with TRBJ2-2; unclear D gene. The CDR3 is made up of 11 amino acids. Per germline, CDR1 SQVTM and CDR2 ANQGSEA. Deletions cut 6 bases from V and 8 bases from J, with 10 bases between. CDR3 region: CSVERGGELFF. CDR3 DNA: TGCAGCGTAGAAAGAGGTGGGGAGCTGTTTTTT.

The chain carries TRBV27 and TRBJ1-6; 7 nucleotides align to TRBD1. This CDR3 is 16 amino acids long. The germline V gene encodes CDR1 MNHEY and CDR2 SMNVEV (reference sequence). V lost 0 bases and J lost 10; bases outside the gene matches: 9. DNA of the CDR3: TGTGCCAGCAGTTTATCCACAGGGGCGGTTGGGTCACCCCTCCACTTT. Encoded protein: CASSLSTGAVGSPLHF.

The V call is TRBV30, the J call TRBJ2-7; TRBD2 might be the D (5 bases). CDR1 and CDR2 (germline): GTSNPN, SVGIG (reference sequence). Trimming took off 2 bases at V and 6 bases at J, with 8 bases between the two ends. The CDR3 spans 11 residues. For the CDR3, the DNA is TGTGCCTGGAGTCTCGGACTCGAGCAGTACTTC. This gives the protein CAWSLGLEQYF.